This TCR beta chain emerged from a study of blood T cell repertoires in COVID-19 (dated by TCRdb to 2020 to 2021). For context, the study as a whole: Samples covering the acute and convalescent phases of COVID-19 were provided by collaborators in the United States, Italy and Spain. Samples came from the ongoing ImmuneRACE study (first 160 participants) plus 1,254 subjects from 6 global collaborators. The repertoires were released in a freely available public database intended as a resource for research on the immune response to SARS-CoV-2. Nearly every sample came with metadata listing a de-identified subject ID, COVID-19 status, age in years and sex. Where available, HLA class I and class II types were obtained from metadata supplied by the sample provider rather than from assay-based typing. The dataset comprised deeply sampled blood TCRbeta repertoires from subjects exposed to, actively infected with, or recovered from COVID-19. The prospective study material was composed of cDNA or gDNA derived from T cells, B-cell-depleted T cells, or PBMCs. Results and caveats for the whole study, not just this receptor: The quantity of clinical and demographic metadata differed by source and by participant and was supplied without curation.

The CDR3 contains 16 residues, cysteine and phenylalanine counted. Only the CDR3 DNA is retained, 48 bases long and in frame from the first base. V loses 0 bases at its end and J loses 3 bases; junction bases beyond the gene matches: 8. The germline V gene gives CDR1 as MGHRA and CDR2 as YSYEKL. TCRbeta CDR3 regions were amplified from genomic DNA by means of the immunoSEQ Assay, a bias-controlled multiplex PCR. The authors' analysis ran thus. The number of nucleated cells in each sample was estimated from the amplification of reference gene primers within the assay. To quantify the absolute abundance of each unique TCRbeta CDR3 rearrangement, sequence reads were collapsed and filtered. For each sample, productive Simpson clonality was calculated as the square root of Simpson's diversity index over productive rearrangements. The immuneACCESS repertoire file appears here via TCRdb, limited to in-frame rearrangements. These files lack a portion of the clones; in checked studies, under half of the deficit traces to unresolved V genes, and the cause of the others is not known. That table is the source of V, J and clone size, and D and trimming were worked out from the DNA. For this sample there are 400,000 to 550,000 clones; 80% to 90% appear just once. The leading ten clones occupy 4.3% of the sample.

Whole blood was collected in K2EDTA tubes by collaborating institutions according to the institutions' own protocols. For TCRbeta analysis, collaborators shipped samples as frozen whole blood, isolated PBMCs, or DNA extracted from either of those sample types. This clone appeared a few times. Its antigen has not been determined. No qualities accompany the bases; no much larger clone lies one base away. The chain is assembled from TRBV4-1 and TRBJ2-7; 7 bases in the middle match TRBD2. The receptor was isolated from a woman aged 25 to 39 with acute or convalescent COVID-19. Sequenced material: peripheral blood. The CDR3: CASSQDWASGYYEQYF. The DNA is as follows: TGCGCCAGCAGCCAAGATTGGGCTAGCGGCTACTACGAGCAGTACTTC.